Presented here are 6 T cell receptor beta chains from one specimen sequenced in a study of T cell responses to AZD1222 COVID-19 vaccine. The table came from immunoSEQ multiplex PCR; TCRdb's copy has only in-frame clones and leaves some out. The repertoire holds about 130,000 clones, with approximately 90% as singletons. Sequencing was performed on peripheral blood, taken on day 0 of AZD1222 vaccination. The receptors shown here come from an adult in good health.

The chain employs TRBV3-1 (or the pseudogene TRBV3-2) and TRBJ1-5, with D possibly being TRBD1 (5 bases). V was shortened by 0 bases and J by 0 bases, with 9 bases between the two germline ends. The CDR3 is 16 amino acids. Germline V gives CDR1 LGHDT, CDR2 YNNKEL (reference sequence). CDR3 amino acids: CASSQDGASSNQPQHF. CDR3 DNA: TGTGCCAGCAGCCAAGATGGGGCCAGTAGCAATCAGCCCCAGCATTTT.

V gene TRBV9 combines with J gene TRBJ1-3, with 10 positions matching TRBD1. V trimming: 5 bases; J trimming: 2 bases; junction bases outside the gene matches: 4. Germline V lookup: CDR1 SGDLS, CDR2 YYNGEE. This CDR3 is built from 15 residues. As DNA, the CDR3 is TGTGCCAGCAGGCCGGGACAGGGGACTGGAAACACCATATATTTT. The encoded protein is CASRPGQGTGNTIYF. The full variable domain, rest sourced from reference TRBV9 and TRBJ1-3, is DSGVTQTPKHLITATGQRVTLRCSPRSGDLSVYWYQQSLDQGLQFLIQYYNGEERAKGNILERFSAQQFPDLHSELNLSSLELGDSALYFCASRPGQGTGNTIYFGEGSWLTVV.

This chain uses TRBV6-2 or TRBV6-3 with TRBJ1-3, with a possible D match to TRBD1 (5 bases). The CDR3 spans 15 residues. V was trimmed by 3 bases and J by 2 bases, leaving 11 bases between them. In germline, CDR1 is MNHEY, CDR2 SVGEGT. The CDR3: CASSYPQGTGNTIYF. The CDR3 bases are TGTGCCAGCAGTTATCCGCAGGGAACTGGAAACACCATATATTTT.

The sample holds one count of this clone. The rearrangement links TRBV7-3 to TRBJ2-1, with D possibly matching TRBD2 (6 bases). This CDR3 has 14 residues. Looked up from germline, CDR1 is SGHTA and CDR2 is FQGTGA. V lost 6 bases and J lost 1, with 10 bases in between. CDR3 loop: CASRESGSYNEQFF. As DNA, the CDR3 is TGTGCCAGCAGGGAAAGCGGGTCCTACAATGAGCAGTTCTTC.

The CDR3 DNA follows: TGTGCCAGCTCACCGGGCGGTCGCACTGAAGCTTTCTTT. It yields the protein CASSPGGRTEAFF. The gene calls are TRBV18 and TRBJ1-1; D gene ambiguous. The germline V and J ends were trimmed by 3 bases and 4 bases, with 9 bases remaining between them. This CDR3 is built from 13 residues. CDR1 and CDR2 (germline): KGHSH, LQKENI.

The chain combines TRBV7-9 with TRBJ2-1, with unresolved D. Per the germline V gene, CDR1 is SEHNR and CDR2 is FQNEAQ (reference sequence). The CDR3 loop spans 12 amino acids. Trimming cost V 1 base and J 10 bases, with 8 bases left between them. This CDR3 reads CASSLEIREQFF. The CDR3 DNA follows: TGTGCCAGCAGCTTAGAAATCCGCGAGCAGTTCTTC.